This TCR beta chain was sequenced during a study of cytomegalovirus exposure and HLA in healthy donors. General study points: Clusters of TCRs from the first cohort tended to co-occur in the 120 or so validation repertoires (as a later analysis found). Among TCR sequences, most were rare, though some public TCRs appeared in many donors.

J was trimmed by 1 base and V by 3 bases; bases with no gene match: 1. CDR3 size: 15 residues. Germline CDR1 is SGDLS and CDR2 is YYNGEE. Generated by immunoSEQ multiplex PCR, the TCRdb table keeps only in-frame clones and is missing some. The data contain around 93,000 clones, roughly 85% of them singletons. With regard to this clone: Its antigen is currently unknown.

The rearrangement joins TRBV9 to TRBJ2-2; TRBD2 matches at 9 bases. What was sequenced was PBMCs. This clonotype was sampled from a man younger than 35 in good health and CMV-seropositive. Written as DNA, the CDR3 is TGTGCCAGCAGCGGACTAGCGGTGAACACCGGGGAGCTGTTTTTT. It encodes CASSGLAVNTGELFF.